This passage covers 14 T cell receptor beta chains from one sample sequenced in a study of cytomegalovirus exposure and HLA in healthy donors. Sequencing used immunoSEQ multiplex PCR; TCRdb keeps in-frame clones, though not all of them. The sample records about 98,000 clones, 70% to 90% being singletons. Material for sequencing was PBMCs. Source of these receptors: a woman between 25 and 40 years old in good health and CMV-seronegative.

This clone has more than one count but fewer than ten. The chain is built from TRBV4-3 and TRBJ1-2, with D possibly TRBD1 on 5 matching bases. CDR3 length: 15 residues. The germline V and J ends were trimmed by 1 base and 0 bases, with 9 bases remaining between them. Germline lookup yields CDR1 LGHNA and CDR2 YSLEER. The CDR3 region is CASSQVSGPNYGYTF. DNA for the CDR3: TGCGCCAGCAGCCAAGTATCAGGGCCTAACTATGGCTACACCTTC.

V and J are TRBV2 and TRBJ1-5; D is undetermined. In germline, CDR1 is SNHLY, CDR2 FYNNEI. The CDR3 runs 15 residues. Trimming shortened V by 1 base and J by 6 bases, and 13 bases separated the two germline ends. CDR3 residues: CASSEGSGIGQPQHF. The CDR3 bases are TGTGCCAGCAGTGAAGGGTCGGGGATAGGTCAGCCCCAGCATTTT.

The rearrangement links TRBV5-6 to TRBJ2-7, with 12 bases fitting TRBD2. The CDR3 runs to 15 residues. V lost 4 bases, J lost 7 bases, and 9 bases stayed unmatched. Germline loops: CDR1 SGHDT, CDR2 YYEEEE. CDR3 loop: CASSTPSGRAGEQYF. As DNA, the CDR3 is TGTGCCAGCAGCACACCTAGCGGGAGGGCCGGGGAGCAGTACTTC.

In DNA, the CDR3 is TGTGCCAGCAGCGTTGGAGTAAATTCACCCCTCCACTTT. It yields the protein CASSVGVNSPLHF. This chain connects TRBV9 to TRBJ1-6; D is ambiguous. Deletions cut 2 bases from V and 7 bases from J, with 7 bases between. Germline CDR1 SGDLS, CDR2 YYNGEE. The length of the CDR3 is 13 residues.

The CDR3 sequence is CASSADRVTEAFF. The CDR3, as DNA: TGTGCCAGCAGCGCCGACAGGGTAACTGAAGCTTTCTTT. The chain recombines TRBV7-3 with TRBJ1-1, with 7 bases identical to TRBD1. Trimming took 5 bases from V and 5 from J; bases not matched to a gene: 5. The V gene's germline CDR1 is SGHTA and CDR2 FQGTGA. The CDR3 length is 13 residues.

CDR3 residues: CASSLQGKGPSTEAFF. CDR3 DNA: TGCGCCAGCAGCTTACAGGGGAAAGGGCCGAGCACTGAAGCTTTCTTT. This chain connects TRBV5-1 to TRBJ1-1, with 7 bases that match TRBD1. The CDR3 length is 16 residues. Germline V lookup: CDR1 SGHRS, CDR2 YFSETQ. The V gene end was trimmed by 2 bases and the J gene end by 4 bases; junction bases not matched to a gene: 11.

V is TRBV10-3 and J is TRBJ2-3; 7 bases match TRBD2. The CDR3 contains 16 residues. Germline values: CDR1 ENHRY, CDR2 SYGVKD. The junction had 13 bases not matched to a gene; V was cut back by 4 bases and J by 6 bases. CDR3 sequence (DNA): TGTGCCATCAGTGCGTCTAGCGGCGTCCCCGGGGATACGCAGTATTTT. Its translation: CAISASSGVPGDTQYF.

The gene calls are TRBV6-5 and TRBJ2-3; 8 nucleotides line up with TRBD2. With 2 bases clipped from V and 1 base from J, the junction kept 5 bases outside the gene matches. The germline gives CDR1 MNHEY, CDR2 SVGAGI. This CDR3 is 16 amino acids long. The DNA for the CDR3 is TGTGCCAGCAGTTACGGCGGGGGGTATGGCACAGATACGCAGTATTTT. It translates to CASSYGGGYGTDTQYF.

J is TRBJ1-2 and V is TRBV15; the D gene is possibly TRBD1 (6 bases). CDR1 is LNHNV, CDR2 YYDKDF, per germline (reference sequence). V was cut by 0 bases and J by 7 bases, with 15 bases left in between. The CDR3 has 15 amino acids. The CDR3 DNA is TGTGCCACCAGCAGAGATCACAGGGTTGCCGGTGGCTACACCTTC. Translation: CATSRDHRVAGGYTF.

This clone came up a few times. V and J are TRBV11-2 and TRBJ2-7, with D possibly matching TRBD2 (7 bases). Germline V lookup: CDR1 SGHAT, CDR2 FQNNGV. The germline V and J ends were trimmed by 7 bases and 1 base, with 14 bases remaining between them. The CDR3 loop spans 14 amino acids. The CDR3 coding sequence is TGTGCCAGCACTCGGGGGGCCGTATCCTACGAGCAGTACTTC. This sequence encodes CASTRGAVSYEQYF.

The chain uses TRBV6-5 and TRBJ1-2; 8 nucleotides agree with TRBD1. The CDR3 totals 12 residues. Losses at the gene ends were 5 bases for V and 10 bases for J; bases not matched to a gene: 6. Germline CDR1 reads MNHEY; CDR2 reads SVGAGI. The CDR3 DNA sequence: TGTGCCAGCAGTAGAGGACAGGGCTACTACACCTTC. Protein: CASSRGQGYYTF.

This rearrangement joins TRBV6-5 to TRBJ2-3; TRBD1 matches 8 bases. The CDR3 has 14 amino acids. J lost 3 bases, V lost 3 bases, and 2 bases had no gene match. The germline V gene encodes CDR1 MNHEY and CDR2 SVGAGI. The CDR3 is CASSYRQGTDTQYF. The CDR3 region has the DNA TGTGCCAGCAGTTATCGACAGGGGACAGATACGCAGTATTTT.

The chain is built from TRBV5-4 and TRBJ1-1; D might be TRBD1 (5 bases). This CDR3 comprises 14 residues. Germline assignment: CDR1 SGHNT and CDR2 YYREEE (reference sequence). The germline V and J ends were trimmed by 3 bases and 1 base, with 10 bases remaining between them. The CDR3 is CASSSTTENTEAFF. Written as DNA, the CDR3 is TGTGCCAGCAGCTCTACGACAGAGAACACTGAAGCTTTCTTT.

The chain carries TRBV18 and TRBJ2-3, with D perhaps matching TRBD2 (6 bases). Germline V gene lookup returns CDR1 KGHSH and CDR2 LQKENI. This CDR3 is built from 15 residues. The ends were cut back, 4 bases at V and 0 bases at J, with 11 bases in the middle. The CDR3 reads CASSRLELSTDTQYF. In DNA, the CDR3 is TGTGCCAGCTCACGACTAGAGCTTAGCACAGATACGCAGTATTTT.